One sample yielded the 20 T cell receptor beta chains listed below, sequenced in a study of OX40 agonist ivuxolimab in advanced cancers. Using immunoSEQ multiplex PCR, the repertoire was profiled, and TCRdb retains in-frame clones only, with some absent. This sample has 40,000 to 55,000 clones, with 75% to 85% found just once. The sequencing here drew on CD4+ or CD8+ T cells sorted from blood, taken in a trial of the OX40 agonist ivuxolimab. The receptors come from an adult with an advanced solid tumor such as melanoma, head and neck, liver or kidney cancer.

The chain carries TRBV6-1 and TRBJ1-2; a weak D match, TRBD1 (5 bases). The CDR3 spans 13 residues. Germline-derived CDR1 and CDR2 are MNHNS and SASEGT. The ends were cut back, 8 bases at V and 6 bases at J, with 16 bases in the middle. The CDR3 region is CASGKQAKDGYTF. DNA of the CDR3: TGTGCCAGCGGAAAACAGGCGAAAGATGGCTACACCTTC.

The gene calls are TRBV20-1 and TRBJ2-7, with a weak D call TRBD2 (6 bases). Germline V gene data show CDR1 as DFQATT and CDR2 as SNEGSKA (reference sequence). Between the trimmed V and J ends, which lost 6 bases and 6 bases, there was a span of 12 bases. The CDR3 sequence is 11 residues long. The CDR3 spells CSARLGSEQYF. The CDR3 nucleotides are TGCAGTGCCCGACTAGGTTCCGAGCAGTACTTC.

The chain links TRBV5-6 to TRBJ2-3; D is undetermined. This CDR3 has 15 amino acids. V lost 6 bases to trimming and J lost 3 bases, with 17 bases between them. CDR1 is SGHDT, CDR2 YYEEEE, per germline. The CDR3 region has the DNA TGTGCCAGCACCACACTTAAGGATCCGACAGATACGCAGTATTTT. Its translation: CASTTLKDPTDTQYF.

The V and J genes are TRBV7-3 and TRBJ2-3; the D gene could be TRBD1 or TRBD2 (7 bases each). The germline gives CDR1 SGHTA, CDR2 FQGTGA. CDR3 length: 14 amino acids. Trimming left V 5 bases short and J 3 bases short, with 12 bases between. The CDR3 is CASSPQGGTDTQYF. DNA of the CDR3: TGTGCCAGCAGCCCCCAGGGGGGGACAGATACGCAGTATTTT.

The chain combines TRBV18 with TRBJ2-2; TRBD2 aligns across 9 bases. Germline values: CDR1 KGHSH, CDR2 LQKENI. This CDR3 has 17 amino acids. J was trimmed by 5 bases and V by 3 bases; bases with no gene match: 10. CDR3 nucleotide sequence: TGTGCCAGCTCACCCTTAAACCTAGCGGGGAGTACCGGGGAGCTGTTTTTT. It is translated as CASSPLNLAGSTGELFF. Based on the CDR3 plus reference TRBV18 and TRBJ2-2, the full variable domain is NAGVMQNPRHLVRRRGQEARLRCSPMKGHSHVYWYRQLPEEGLKFMVYLQKENIIDESGMPKERFSAEFPKEGPSILRIQQVVRGDSAAYFCASSPLNLAGSTGELFFGEGSRLTVL.

This sequence joins TRBV7-9 and TRBJ1-3; D not resolved. The CDR3 contains 15 residues. V was shortened by 5 bases and J by 0 bases, with 11 bases between the two germline ends. Germline CDR1 reads SEHNR; CDR2 reads FQNEAQ (reference sequence). CDR3 amino acids: CASSPRTGSGNTIYF. The CDR3 region has the DNA TGTGCCAGCAGCCCGCGGACTGGCTCTGGAAACACCATATATTTT.

CDR3 amino acids: CASSLGSRQASQGIYF. As DNA, the CDR3 is TGTGCCAGCAGTTTGGGTTCGCGACAGGCAAGCCAGGGCATATATTTT. The chain is built from TRBV28 and TRBJ1-3, with a tentative D call TRBD1 (6 bases). V was clipped by 3 bases and J by 12 bases, with 24 bases between them. The CDR3 has 16 residues. Germline assignment: CDR1 MDHEN and CDR2 SYDVKM.

V is TRBV2 and J is TRBJ2-3, with unresolved D. Trimming pared 6 bases from V and 1 base from J, leaving 8 bases between. Germline V gene sequence: CDR1 SNHLY, CDR2 FYNNEI. CDR3 length equals 13 residues. This CDR3 is CASRRQRTDTQYF. CDR3 in DNA: TGTGCCAGCAGGCGACAACGCACAGATACGCAGTATTTT.

V and J are TRBV5-8 and TRBJ2-7, with TRBD1 identical over 7 bases. V lost 3 bases, J lost 3 bases, and 3 bases stayed unmatched. This CDR3 contains 13 residues. The germline V gene encodes CDR1 SGHTS and CDR2 YDEGEE. CDR3 sequence: CASSWGQNYEQYF. In DNA, the CDR3 is TGTGCCAGCAGCTGGGGACAGAACTACGAGCAGTACTTC.

The chain employs TRBV7-6 and TRBJ2-2, with TRBD1 as a possible D gene (5 bases). From germline, CDR1 is SGHVS and CDR2 FNYEAQ. V was shortened by 1 base and J by 1 base, with 10 bases between the two germline ends. The CDR3 is made up of 16 amino acids. In DNA form, the CDR3 reads TGTGCCAGCAGCTTAGAAAGGGGTTGGAACACCGGGGAGCTGTTTTTT. Translated, it gives CASSLERGWNTGELFF.

V is TRBV5-1 and J is TRBJ2-5, with D maybe TRBD1 (6 bases). Germline CDR1 reads SGHRS; CDR2 reads YFSETQ. V lost 4 bases and J lost 2, with 18 bases in between. The CDR3 loop spans 16 amino acids. This CDR3 reads CASSGGGWVAQETQYF. The CDR3 nucleotides read TGCGCCAGCAGCGGGGGCGGTTGGGTGGCACAAGAGACCCAGTACTTC.

This clone was observed a single time. This chain uses TRBV19 with TRBJ1-1; 8 nucleotides match TRBD1. CDR3 size: 14 residues. The J segment lost 7 bases and the V segment lost 5 bases, leaving 9 bases of the junction unmatched. Germline V lookup: CDR1 LNHDA, CDR2 SQIVND (reference sequence). The CDR3 is CASSWGQALSEAFF. The CDR3 coding sequence is TGTGCCAGTAGTTGGGGACAGGCATTAAGTGAAGCTTTCTTT. Combining the CDR3 with reference TRBV19 and TRBJ1-1 gives the whole variable domain DGGITQSPKYLFRKEGQNVTLSCEQNLNHDAMYWYRQDPGQGLRLIYYSQIVNDFQKGDIAEGYSVSREKKESFPLTVTSAQKNPTAFYLCASSWGQALSEAFFGQGTRLTVV.

The chain combines TRBV25-1 with TRBJ1-1, with 7 bases matching TRBD1. V lost 6 bases to trimming and J lost 4 bases; unmatched junction nucleotides: 11. Germline CDR1 MGHDK, CDR2 SYGVNS. The CDR3 has 15 residues. The CDR3 spells CASSRLAGGITEAFF. CDR3 coding DNA: TGTGCCAGCAGCCGCCTTGCAGGGGGTATCACTGAAGCTTTCTTT.

The chain carries TRBV6-5 and TRBJ1-1; no clear D. CDR3 length equals 12 residues. Germline values: CDR1 MNHEY, CDR2 SVGAGI. V lost 8 bases and J 0 bases, leaving 7 bases between the germline ends. CDR3 sequence reads: CASLGVNTEAFF. CDR3 bases: TGTGCCAGCCTCGGGGTGAACACTGAAGCTTTCTTT.

This chain joins TRBV7-8 and TRBJ2-5; 15 bases align to TRBD2. The end of the DNA is better explained by TRBJ2-7, so the J call may be wrong. The germline gives CDR1 SGHVS, CDR2 FQNEAQ. The CDR3 has 16 residues. CDR3 in DNA: TGTGCCAGCAGCCCCGGCGGACTAGCGGGAGGGTACGAGCAGTACTTC. Protein: CASSPGGLAGGYEQYF.

The CDR3 nucleotides are TGTGCCAGCAGCGCAAGGGGTGCTGCTAATGAAAAACTGTTTTTT. It is translated as CASSARGAANEKLFF. J is TRBJ1-4 and V is TRBV28, with D perhaps matching TRBD1 (5 bases). V was pared by 6 bases and J by 3 bases, with 14 bases between. CDR3 length equals 15 residues. Germline CDR1 MDHEN, CDR2 SYDVKM.

The table lists this clone with a few counts. V usage is TRBV10-2 and J usage is TRBJ1-2; D is unresolved. V was pared by 3 bases and J by 3 bases, with 8 bases between. The CDR3 spans 13 residues. Germline V gene data show CDR1 as WSHSY and CDR2 as SAAADI. CDR3 DNA: TGCGCCAGCAGTGATGGGGAGCACTATGGCTACACCTTC. This translates into CASSDGEHYGYTF.

The rearrangement uses TRBV27 and TRBJ1-1, with 7 nucleotides matching TRBD1. With V trimmed by 8 bases and J by 1 base, 13 bases remained unmatched. Germline-derived CDR1 and CDR2 are MNHEY and SMNVEV (reference sequence). This CDR3 is built from 16 residues. In DNA, the CDR3 is TGTGCCAGCCTCTCCTGGACGGGACAGAAGAACACTGAAGCTTTCTTT. Translating it yields CASLSWTGQKNTEAFF.

V usage is TRBV29-1 and J usage is TRBJ2-1; tentatively, D is TRBD1 (5 bases). CDR1 and CDR2 from the germline V gene are SQVTM and ANQGSEA. V gave up 7 bases and J gave up 8 bases, with 18 bases separating them. The CDR3 runs 13 residues. The CDR3 here is CSARMGPDHEQFF. The CDR3 nucleotides read TGCAGCGCTCGAATGGGGCCAGACCATGAGCAGTTCTTC.

Only a few counts were recorded for this clone. The chain is built from TRBV23-1 and TRBJ1-1, with 10 bases fitting TRBD1. TRBV23-1 is an ORF; its function is uncertain. The CDR3 spans 17 residues. V shed 3 bases, J shed 3 bases, and the junction held 10 bases outside the gene matches. The DNA of the CDR3 is TGCGCCAGCAGTCACTACGACAGGGGGCCAGGAGACACTGAAGCTTTCTTT. This translates into CASSHYDRGPGDTEAFF.